The 20 T cell receptor beta chains reported below all come from one sample, sequenced in a study of blood T cell repertoires in COVID-19. Clones were sequenced by immunoSEQ multiplex PCR, and TCRdb holds only the in-frame ones, with some missing. The sample carries roughly 73,000 clones, roughly 76% recorded once. Sequencing was done on a sample of peripheral blood. These receptor sequences come from a woman aged 70 to 79 with acute or convalescent COVID-19.

The chain combines TRBV28 with TRBJ1-6, with D unresolved. Germline V gives CDR1 MDHEN, CDR2 SYDVKM. The CDR3 has 15 residues. Trimming pared 6 bases from V and 9 bases from J, leaving 18 bases between. CDR3 sequence: CASRTTGERRSPLHF. The CDR3 DNA reads as TGTGCCAGCAGAACAACCGGGGAAAGGCGTTCACCCCTCCACTTT.

The V call is TRBV19, the J call TRBJ1-3; D remains unclear. Germline CDR1 and CDR2: LNHDA and SQIVND (reference sequence). The CDR3 covers 14 residues. With 8 bases removed from V and 4 bases from J, the gap between germline ends came to 15 bases. CDR3: CASYTRGDGNTIYF. In DNA, the CDR3 is TGTGCCAGTTACACTCGGGGAGACGGAAACACCATATATTTT.

The chain recombines TRBV7-9 with TRBJ2-7, with TRBD1 identical over 8 bases. The CDR3 sequence is 14 residues long. CDR1 is SEHNR and CDR2 is FQNEAQ in the germline V gene (reference sequence). J gave up 8 bases and V 6 bases, and 12 bases lay outside the gene matches. The DNA for the CDR3 is TGTGCCAGCAGGGAAAACGGACAGGGCTTTCAGCAGTACTTC. Translating gives CASRENGQGFQQYF.

This clone was counted a few times. The V gene is TRBV11-2, the J gene TRBJ1-1; D gene ambiguous. Germline CDR1 reads SGHAT; CDR2 reads FQNNGV. This CDR3 has 14 amino acids. V was trimmed by 3 bases and J by 8 bases, leaving 16 bases between them. In nucleotides, the CDR3 is TGTGCCAGCAGCTTCGCCGGCAGGTCGCAGGAAGCTTTCTTT. This codes for CASSFAGRSQEAFF.

This clone occurred a few times. V usage is TRBV18 and J usage is TRBJ1-4; 8 nucleotides line up with TRBD1. The ends lost 4 bases at V and 5 bases at J; junction bases unmatched: 6. CDR1 is KGHSH, CDR2 LQKENI, per germline. The CDR3 length is 15 residues. This CDR3 reads CASSHDRGLNEKLFF. The CDR3 DNA is TGTGCCAGCTCACACGACAGGGGCCTAAATGAAAAACTGTTTTTT.

The J gene is TRBJ2-1, the V gene TRBV7-9; D remains unclear. V shed 4 bases and J shed 6 bases, with 22 bases lying between them. Germline CDR1 is SEHNR and CDR2 is FQNEAQ (reference sequence). The CDR3 spans 17 residues. The CDR3 DNA follows: TGTGCCAGCAGCTCCGTTCCCCCTGGTAGATTGCCCAATGAGCAGTTCTTC. Its translation: CASSSVPPGRLPNEQFF.

A single count supports this clone. This chain uses TRBV6-6 with TRBJ1-2; D uncertain. The CDR3 is 13 amino acids. The V end lost 8 bases, the J end lost 2 bases, and 12 bases lay between the germline ends. CDR1 and CDR2 from the germline V gene are MNHNY and SVGAGI (reference sequence). The CDR3 sequence is CASDGEGNYGYTF. The CDR3 DNA follows: TGTGCCAGCGATGGGGAGGGCAACTATGGCTACACCTTC.

The V gene is TRBV3-1 (or the pseudogene TRBV3-2), the J gene TRBJ1-5; 9 positions match TRBD1. Trimming cost V 4 bases and J 5 bases; bases outside gene matches: 3. Germline-derived CDR1 and CDR2 are LGHDT and YNNKEL (reference sequence). CDR3 size: 14 residues. The chain's CDR3 is CASSPRTGDQPQHF. The CDR3, as DNA: TGTGCCAGCAGCCCACGGACAGGGGATCAGCCCCAGCATTTT.

The sample holds a few counts of this clone. CDR3 protein: CASSVVPRQVTSGNTIYF. CDR3 bases: TGTGCCAGCAGCGTAGTCCCCCGACAGGTGACTTCTGGAAACACCATATATTTT. This chain connects TRBV9 to TRBJ1-3; D is possibly TRBD1 (6 bases). The germline V gene has CDR1 SGDLS and CDR2 YYNGEE. The CDR3 spans 18 residues. The V gene lost 0 bases and the J gene lost 1 base, with 17 bases spanning the gap.

This clone occurred once. The chain is built from TRBV14 and TRBJ1-4; possible D gene TRBD1, 5 bases. The CDR3 consists of 16 residues. Germline-derived CDR1 and CDR2 are SGHDN and FVKESK. V shed 3 bases and J shed 8 bases, with 19 bases lying between them. The CDR3 DNA reads as TGTGCCAGCAGCCATTTGTTACCCGGGGGGAGAGAAAAACTGTTTTTT. This sequence encodes CASSHLLPGGREKLFF.

The CDR3 sequence: CASGQGKGNSPLHF. CDR3 nucleotides: TGTGCCAGCGGACAGGGAAAGGGCAATTCACCCCTCCACTTT. This chain links TRBV28 with TRBJ1-6; the match to TRBD1 covers 8 bases. The germline V gene encodes CDR1 MDHEN and CDR2 SYDVKM. V shed 8 bases and J 7 bases; nucleotides not matched to a gene: 7. This CDR3 has 14 residues.

This clone was recorded once. This chain uses TRBV19 with TRBJ1-1; D may be TRBD1 (5 bases). The germline gives CDR1 LNHDA, CDR2 SQIVND (reference sequence). V was pared by 4 bases and J by 1 base, with 10 bases between. The CDR3 is 14 residues long. The CDR3 DNA reads TGTGCCAGTAGTAAAACAGGACAGAACACTGAAGCTTTCTTT. Translating gives CASSKTGQNTEAFF.

The rearrangement links TRBV19 to TRBJ1-2, with TRBD1 identical over 9 bases. The V gene end was trimmed by 7 bases and the J gene end by 7 bases; junction bases not matched to a gene: 10. Germline CDR1 and CDR2: LNHDA and SQIVND (reference sequence). The CDR3 length is 14 residues. The CDR3 DNA sequence: TGTGCCAGTACCCTCACAGGGGGCATAGGTGGCTACACCTTC. Translated: CASTLTGGIGGYTF. Variable domain in full (rest from reference TRBV19 and TRBJ1-2): DGGITQSPKYLFRKEGQNVTLSCEQNLNHDAMYWYRQDPGQGLRLIYYSQIVNDFQKGDIAEGYSVSREKKESFPLTVTSAQKNPTAFYLCASTLTGGIGGYTFGSGTRLTVV.

V is TRBV5-1 and J is TRBJ2-1; D uncertain. Trimming left V 0 bases short and J 0 bases short, with 7 bases between. Per germline, CDR1 SGHRS and CDR2 YFSETQ. The CDR3 extends over 15 amino acids. The CDR3 DNA reads TGCGCCAGCAGCTTGGTTCTCAGCTCCTACAATGAGCAGTTCTTC. It codes for CASSLVLSSYNEQFF. The complete variable domain, with remaining parts taken from reference TRBV5-1 and TRBJ2-1, reads KAGVTQTPRYLIKTRGQQVTLSCSPISGHRSVSWYQQTPGQGLQFLFEYFSETQRNKGNFPGRFSGRQFSNSRSEMNVSTLELGDSALYLCASSLVLSSYNEQFFGPGTRLTVL.

The chain recombines TRBV7-3 with TRBJ1-2, with a possible D match to TRBD1 (5 bases). Germline assignment: CDR1 SGHTA and CDR2 FQGTGA. V was shortened by 6 bases and J by 7 bases, with 15 bases between the two germline ends. The CDR3 covers 13 residues. The CDR3 here is CASSYTGSAGYTF. The CDR3 DNA is TGTGCCAGCAGTTATACAGGATCTGCTGGCTACACCTTC.

DNA for the CDR3: TGTGCCAGCAGCGTAACCCTAGTAGATACGCAGTATTTT. Amino acid sequence: CASSVTLVDTQYF. V is TRBV9 and J is TRBJ2-3, with unresolved D. V was shortened by 1 base and J by 5 bases, with 8 bases between the two germline ends. The V gene's germline CDR1 is SGDLS and CDR2 YYNGEE. The CDR3 sequence is 13 residues long.

The chain is built from TRBV7-9 and TRBJ1-2; the D is unclear. The ends were cut back, 5 bases at V and 8 bases at J, with 9 bases in the middle. Germline V gene sequence: CDR1 SEHNR, CDR2 FQNEAQ (reference sequence). The CDR3 has 11 amino acids. CDR3 DNA sequence: TGTGCCAGCAGCGTATCCCGGGGCTACACCTTC. This sequence encodes CASSVSRGYTF.

The CDR3 DNA sequence: TGTGCCAGCAGTCAAGGGGGAACTAATGAAAAACTGTTTTTT. It is translated as CASSQGGTNEKLFF. The genes are TRBV28 and TRBJ1-4, with D tentatively TRBD1 (6 bases). CDR3 length: 14 amino acids. The V gene's germline CDR1 is MDHEN and CDR2 SYDVKM. V was cut by 5 bases and J by 1 base, with 8 bases left in between.

This chain links TRBV4-1 with TRBJ2-6, with D maybe TRBD1 (5 bases). V lost 4 bases to trimming and J lost 2 bases, with 12 bases between them. This CDR3 is 16 amino acids long. Per the germline V gene, CDR1 is MGHRA and CDR2 is YSYEKL. CDR3 sequence: CASSPTAQAGANVLTF. The CDR3 region has the DNA TGCGCCAGCAGCCCCACGGCACAGGCTGGGGCCAACGTCCTGACTTTC.

The rearrangement links TRBV11-2 to TRBJ1-6; the D gene is possibly TRBD1 (5 bases). Per the germline V gene, CDR1 is SGHAT and CDR2 is FQNNGV. This CDR3 has 14 residues. Trimming took 7 bases from V and 9 from J, leaving 16 bases between them. CDR3 nucleotides: TGTGCCAGCACCCCCTCGGGGGGTAGTTCACCCCTCCACTTT. The encoded protein is CASTPSGGSSPLHF. Drawing the rest from reference TRBV11-2 and TRBJ1-6, the complete variable domain is EAGVAQSPRYKIIEKRQSVAFWCNPISGHATLYWYQQILGQGPKLLIQFQNNGVVDDSQLPKDRFSAERLKGVDSTLKIQPAKLEDSAVYLCASTPSGGSSPLHFGNGTRLTVT.